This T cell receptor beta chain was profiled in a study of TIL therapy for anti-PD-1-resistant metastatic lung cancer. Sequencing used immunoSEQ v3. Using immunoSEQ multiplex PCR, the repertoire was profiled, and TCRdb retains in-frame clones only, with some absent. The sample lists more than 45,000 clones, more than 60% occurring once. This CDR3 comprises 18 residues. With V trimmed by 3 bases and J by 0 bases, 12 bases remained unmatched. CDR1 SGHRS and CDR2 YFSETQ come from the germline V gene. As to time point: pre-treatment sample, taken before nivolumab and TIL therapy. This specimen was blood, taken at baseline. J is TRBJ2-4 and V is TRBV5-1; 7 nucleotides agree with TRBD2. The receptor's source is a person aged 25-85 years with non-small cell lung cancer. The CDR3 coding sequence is TGCGCCAGCAGCTGGGAGACGCGGGGGACCTTAGCCAAAAACATTCAGTACTTC. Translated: CASSWETRGTLAKNIQYF.